Below are 21 T cell receptor beta chains sequenced from a single sample in a study of shared T cell receptors in the human thymus. TCRdb's table, derived via immunoSEQ multiplex PCR, lists solely in-frame clones and lacks some. Here the sample spans more than 550,000 clones, approximately 85% being singletons. This same sample was also taken into another study, of human thymus T cells.

Sequencing used thymocytes. The source of these receptors is a girl under two years old with a congenital heart defect.

In this sample, this clone turned up a few times. This chain links TRBV4-1 with TRBJ1-5; 7 bases align to TRBD1. There are 14 residues in the CDR3. Losses at the gene ends were 5 bases for V and 7 bases for J; bases not matched to a gene: 8. Germline CDR1 MGHRA, CDR2 YSYEKL. Written as DNA, the CDR3 is TGCGCCAGCAGCTTTATACAGGGGTCGCAGCCCCAGCATTTT. Translated, it gives CASSFIQGSQPQHF.

CDR3 coding DNA: TGTGCCAGTACCCAGGGGGCCGACAGGCTCAATCAGCCCCAGCATTTT. Its protein product is CASTQGADRLNQPQHF. The V and J genes are TRBV19 and TRBJ1-5; the match to TRBD1 covers 8 bases. Germline V gene data show CDR1 as LNHDA and CDR2 as SQIVND (reference sequence). With V trimmed by 7 bases and J by 3 bases, 11 bases remained unmatched. The CDR3 runs to 16 residues.

The chain couples TRBV19 to TRBJ1-4, with 10 bases aligning to TRBD1. Germline V gene sequence: CDR1 LNHDA, CDR2 SQIVND (reference sequence). V lost 5 bases and J lost 0; bases outside the gene matches: 9. This CDR3 has 18 amino acids. The CDR3 DNA is TGTGCCAGTAGTCGCCGGGACAGGGGATATTCAACTAATGAAAAACTGTTTTTT. It translates to CASSRRDRGYSTNEKLFF.

The chain combines TRBV7-9 with TRBJ1-5, with unresolved D. V was trimmed by 4 bases and J by 1 base, leaving 20 bases between them. The germline V gene has CDR1 SEHNR and CDR2 FQNEAQ (reference sequence). This CDR3 is 18 amino acids long. CDR3 bases: TGTGCCAGCAGCTCGCCGTTGGGTTCCGGGGAAAGCAATCAGCCCCAGCATTTT. Its protein is CASSSPLGSGESNQPQHF.

The chain uses TRBV2 and TRBJ1-5; 9 bases line up with TRBD1. The J segment lost 1 base and the V segment lost 6 bases, leaving 19 bases of the junction unmatched. The CDR3 consists of 20 residues. Germline V gene data show CDR1 as SNHLY and CDR2 as FYNNEI. CDR3: CASSRGPRDREVISNQPQHF. CDR3 DNA: TGTGCCAGCAGCCGGGGGCCGCGGGACAGGGAAGTGATCAGCAATCAGCCCCAGCATTTT.

The chain joins TRBV28 to TRBJ1-2, with 7 nucleotides matching TRBD1. With 6 bases clipped from V and 7 bases from J, the junction kept 8 bases outside the gene matches. The CDR3 runs 13 residues. CDR1 and CDR2 from the germline V gene are MDHEN and SYDVKM. This CDR3 reads CASRHRGHPGYTF. CDR3 nucleotide sequence: TGTGCCAGCAGACATAGGGGGCACCCTGGCTACACCTTC.

This sequence joins TRBV11-3 and TRBJ1-2, with D perhaps TRBD1 (5 bases). V was trimmed by 1 base and J by 4 bases, leaving 13 bases between them. Germline CDR1 is SGHNT and CDR2 is YENEEA. The CDR3 sequence is 15 residues long. The CDR3 DNA reads as TGTGCCAGCAGCTTAGTCCAGATCCAGGGCTATGGCTACACCTTC. Translated: CASSLVQIQGYGYTF. The full variable domain, in which reference TRBV11-3 and TRBJ1-2 provide the parts outside the CDR3, is EAGVVQSPRYKIIEKKQPVAFWCNPISGHNTLYWYLQNLGQGPELLIRYENEEAVDDSQLPKDRFSAERLKGVDSTLKIQPAELGDSAVYLCASSLVQIQGYGYTFGSGTRLTVV.

This clone was counted a few times. This sequence joins TRBV28 and TRBJ1-2, with 7 bases fitting TRBD1. Germline V gene sequence: CDR1 MDHEN, CDR2 SYDVKM. The J segment lost 5 bases and the V segment lost 3 bases, leaving 12 bases of the junction unmatched. The CDR3 has 16 residues. In nucleotides, the CDR3 is TGTGCCAGCAGTTTCCCCAACAGGGGAGTCCCATATGGCTACACCTTC. It translates to CASSFPNRGVPYGYTF.

The J gene is TRBJ2-1, the V gene TRBV27, with 9 bases aligning to TRBD1. The V gene's germline CDR1 is MNHEY and CDR2 SMNVEV (reference sequence). V was clipped by 5 bases and J by 10 bases; unmatched bases: 15. This CDR3 has 16 amino acids. The CDR3: CASSRTGDRARGEQFF. The CDR3 DNA is TGTGCCAGCAGTAGAACCGGGGACAGGGCGAGAGGCGAGCAGTTCTTC.

This chain connects TRBV27 to TRBJ1-1; D unclear. This CDR3 region has 16 residues. Germline V lookup: CDR1 MNHEY, CDR2 SMNVEV (reference sequence). The germline V and J ends were trimmed by 8 bases and 4 bases, with 23 bases remaining between them. CDR3 nucleotide sequence: TGTGCCAGCGGGAGGCTCTTGGCCGGGGTTGGCACTGAAGCTTTCTTT. Encoded protein: CASGRLLAGVGTEAFF.

Written as DNA, the CDR3 is TGTGCCAGTAGTATAGGTGGACCGGGACTAAGTTCCTACAATGAGCAGTTCTTC. Translating gives CASSIGGPGLSSYNEQFF. The chain uses TRBV19 and TRBJ2-1; 7 nucleotides align to TRBD2. V was clipped by 1 base and J by 1 base; unmatched bases: 10. The germline V gene encodes CDR1 LNHDA and CDR2 SQIVND (reference sequence). The length of the CDR3 is 18 residues.

This chain links TRBV27 with TRBJ2-5, with D tentatively TRBD2 (6 bases). CDR3 size: 15 residues. V was pared by 5 bases and J by 2 bases, with 15 bases between. Per germline, CDR1 MNHEY and CDR2 SMNVEV (reference sequence). The CDR3: CASSPRGEFQETQYF. CDR3 in DNA: TGTGCCAGCAGTCCCCGCGGGGAGTTTCAAGAGACCCAGTACTTC.

The V and J genes are TRBV9 and TRBJ1-6; D remains unclear. The CDR3 has 16 amino acids. Deletions cut 0 bases from V and 7 bases from J, with 14 bases between. Germline CDR1 SGDLS, CDR2 YYNGEE. The CDR3 region is CASSVDLVAGNSPLHF. The CDR3 region has the DNA TGTGCCAGCAGCGTAGACTTGGTCGCGGGAAATTCACCCCTCCACTTT.

The rearrangement joins TRBV11-3 to TRBJ2-1, with 8 bases matching TRBD2. The CDR3 totals 14 residues. Trimming took 5 bases from V and 7 from J; bases not matched to a gene: 7. Germline V gene lookup returns CDR1 SGHNT and CDR2 YENEEA. The CDR3 DNA reads TGTGCCAGCAGCGTCAGCGGGGGAACGAATGAGCAGTTCTTC. Protein: CASSVSGGTNEQFF.

This clone has a single count. The V gene is TRBV7-2, the J gene TRBJ1-5; D remains ambiguous. The CDR3 has 17 residues. Germline-derived CDR1 and CDR2 are SGHTA and FQGNSA. With 5 bases removed from V and 1 base from J, the gap between germline ends came to 18 bases. The CDR3 DNA reads as TGTGCCAGCAGCCCCCGTCCGGGTCATCAGAGCAATCAGCCCCAGCATTTT. It is translated as CASSPRPGHQSNQPQHF.

This clone was observed a single time. The chain carries TRBV19 and TRBJ1-5, with TRBD1 matching 9 bases. Germline trimming cut 3 bases from V and 6 bases from J; bases unmatched to any gene: 15. The CDR3 loop spans 18 amino acids. The germline V gene encodes CDR1 LNHDA and CDR2 SQIVND (reference sequence). For the CDR3, the DNA is TGTGCCAGTAGTATGTCCCCCGGACAGGGGAGGGAGGGTCAGCCCCAGCATTTT. Translation: CASSMSPGQGREGQPQHF. The complete variable domain, with remaining parts taken from reference TRBV19 and TRBJ1-5, reads DGGITQSPKYLFRKEGQNVTLSCEQNLNHDAMYWYRQDPGQGLRLIYYSQIVNDFQKGDIAEGYSVSREKKESFPLTVTSAQKNPTAFYLCASSMSPGQGREGQPQHFGDGTRLSIL.

DNA of the CDR3: TGTGCCAGCTCACCACCGGCTCACTACTCTGGAAACACCATATATTTT. As protein: CASSPPAHYSGNTIYF. V gene TRBV18 combines with J gene TRBJ1-3; no definite D call. Per the germline V gene, CDR1 is KGHSH and CDR2 is LQKENI. V lost 0 bases and J 0 bases, leaving 9 bases between the germline ends. CDR3 length: 16 residues.

A few counts support this clone. The chain recombines TRBV6-1 with TRBJ1-3; D possibly corresponds to TRBD1 (6 bases). V lost 2 bases and J 4 bases, leaving 18 bases between the germline ends. The germline gives CDR1 MNHNS, CDR2 SASEGT. The CDR3 covers 17 residues. The CDR3: CASSEKGGGGTGNTIYF. DNA of the CDR3: TGTGCCAGCAGTGAAAAGGGGGGAGGGGGGACGGGAAACACCATATATTTT.

The J gene is TRBJ1-3, the V gene TRBV4-2, with a possible D match to TRBD1 (6 bases). Trimming left V 5 bases short and J 7 bases short, with 24 bases between. The CDR3 runs to 17 residues. Looked up from germline, CDR1 is LGHNA and CDR2 is YNFKEQ. The CDR3 DNA reads TGTGCCAGCAGCAATTCGGGACGGACAGAGGGTCGGAACACCATATATTTT. Protein product: CASSNSGRTEGRNTIYF.

This clone was seen only once. In DNA form, the CDR3 reads TGTGCCACCAGCAGGAAAGTCGGTTCTGGAAACACCATATATTTT. Residues: CATSRKVGSGNTIYF. The rearrangement links TRBV15 to TRBJ1-3; D call uncertain. The CDR3 sequence is 15 residues long. V was cut by 3 bases and J by 1 base, with 10 bases left in between. Germline V gene data show CDR1 as LNHNV and CDR2 as YYDKDF (reference sequence).

The DNA of the CDR3 is TGTGCCAGCAGTCCCAAACCTGGACAGGGATACGATGGCTACACCTTC. Translated: CASSPKPGQGYDGYTF. The chain couples TRBV27 to TRBJ1-2; 8 bases are shared with TRBD1. The CDR3 consists of 16 residues. With 5 bases clipped from V and 6 bases from J, the junction kept 14 bases outside the gene matches. Germline V gives CDR1 MNHEY, CDR2 SMNVEV (reference sequence).